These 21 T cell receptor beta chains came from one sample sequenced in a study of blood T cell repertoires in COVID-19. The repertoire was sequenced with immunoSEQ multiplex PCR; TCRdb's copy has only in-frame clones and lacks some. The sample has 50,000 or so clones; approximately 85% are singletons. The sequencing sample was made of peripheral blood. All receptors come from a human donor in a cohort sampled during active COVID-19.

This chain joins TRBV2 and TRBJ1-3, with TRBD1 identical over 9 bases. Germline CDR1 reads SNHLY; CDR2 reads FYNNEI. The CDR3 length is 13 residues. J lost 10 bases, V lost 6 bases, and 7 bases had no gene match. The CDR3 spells CASRDRGLSTIYF. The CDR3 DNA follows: TGTGCCAGCAGGGACAGGGGCCTTTCTACCATATATTTT.

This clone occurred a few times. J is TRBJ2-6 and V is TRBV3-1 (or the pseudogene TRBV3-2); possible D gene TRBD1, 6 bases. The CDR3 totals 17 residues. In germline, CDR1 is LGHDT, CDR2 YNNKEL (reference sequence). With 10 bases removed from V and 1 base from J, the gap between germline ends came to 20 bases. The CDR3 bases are TGTGCCACCGGAACAGGGCAGGGCTTTTCTGGGGCCAACGTCCTGACTTTC. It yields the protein CATGTGQGFSGANVLTF.

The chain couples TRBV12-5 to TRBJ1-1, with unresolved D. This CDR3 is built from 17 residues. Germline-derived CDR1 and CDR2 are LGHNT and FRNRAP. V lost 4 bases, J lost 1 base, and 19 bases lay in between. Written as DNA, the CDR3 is TGTGCTAGTGGTTCCATCTTGGGCAGCCCACCGAACACTGAAGCTTTCTTT. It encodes CASGSILGSPPNTEAFF.

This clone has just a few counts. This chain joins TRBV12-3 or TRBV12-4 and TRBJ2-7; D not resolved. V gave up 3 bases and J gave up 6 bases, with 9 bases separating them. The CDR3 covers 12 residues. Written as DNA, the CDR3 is TGTGCCAGCAGTTTCGTCGGTGCCGAGCAGTACTTC. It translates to CASSFVGAEQYF.

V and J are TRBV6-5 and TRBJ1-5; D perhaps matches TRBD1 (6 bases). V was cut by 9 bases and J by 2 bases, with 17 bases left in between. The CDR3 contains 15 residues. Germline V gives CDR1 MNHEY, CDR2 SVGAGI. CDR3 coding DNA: TGTGCCAGTCTAACAGGGACCTCGGGCAATCAGCCCCAGCATTTT. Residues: CASLTGTSGNQPQHF.

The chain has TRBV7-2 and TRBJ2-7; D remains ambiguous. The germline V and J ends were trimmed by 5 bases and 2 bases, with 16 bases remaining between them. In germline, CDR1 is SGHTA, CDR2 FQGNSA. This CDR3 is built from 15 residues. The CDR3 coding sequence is TGTGCCAGCAGCCTCGCCCCATTGAGCCCCTACGAGCAGTACTTC. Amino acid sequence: CASSLAPLSPYEQYF.

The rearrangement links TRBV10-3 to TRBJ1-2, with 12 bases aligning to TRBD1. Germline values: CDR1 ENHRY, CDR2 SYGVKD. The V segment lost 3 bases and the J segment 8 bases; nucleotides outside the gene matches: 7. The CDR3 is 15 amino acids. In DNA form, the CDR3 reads TGTGCCATCAGTGAACCGGGACAGGGGGCACGAGGCTACACCTTC. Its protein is CAISEPGQGARGYTF.

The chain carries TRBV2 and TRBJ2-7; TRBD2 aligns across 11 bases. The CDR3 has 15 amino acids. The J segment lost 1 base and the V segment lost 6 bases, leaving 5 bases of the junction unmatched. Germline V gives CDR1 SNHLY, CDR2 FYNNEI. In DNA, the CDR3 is TGTGCCAGCAGGGTAAGACTAGCGGGATCCTACGAGCAGTACTTC. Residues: CASRVRLAGSYEQYF. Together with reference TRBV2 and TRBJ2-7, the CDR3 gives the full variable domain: EPEVTQTPSHQVTQMGQEVILRCVPISNHLYFYWYRQILGQKVEFLVSFYNNEISEKSEIFDDQFSVERPDGSNFTLKIRSTKLEDSAMYFCASRVRLAGSYEQYFGPGTRLTVT.

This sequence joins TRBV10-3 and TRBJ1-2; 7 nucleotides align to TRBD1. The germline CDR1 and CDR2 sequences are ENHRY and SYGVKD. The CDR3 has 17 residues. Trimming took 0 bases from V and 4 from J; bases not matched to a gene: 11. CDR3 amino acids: CAISESGTVGHPYGYTF. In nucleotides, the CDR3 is TGTGCCATCAGTGAGTCAGGGACAGTTGGACACCCCTATGGCTACACCTTC.

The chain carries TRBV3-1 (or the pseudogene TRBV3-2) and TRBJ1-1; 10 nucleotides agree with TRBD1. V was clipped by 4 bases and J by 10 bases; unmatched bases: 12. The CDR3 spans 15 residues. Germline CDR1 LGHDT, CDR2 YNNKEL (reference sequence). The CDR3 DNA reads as TGTGCCAGCAGCCCCCGGGACAGGGGACTTCTGGGAGCTTTCTTT. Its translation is CASSPRDRGLLGAFF.

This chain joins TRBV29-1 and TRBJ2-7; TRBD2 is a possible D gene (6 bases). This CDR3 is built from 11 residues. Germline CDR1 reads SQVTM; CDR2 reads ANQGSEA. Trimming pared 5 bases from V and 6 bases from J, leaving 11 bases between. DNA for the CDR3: TGCAGCGTTCATGGAGGGGTCGAGCAGTACTTC. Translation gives CSVHGGVEQYF.

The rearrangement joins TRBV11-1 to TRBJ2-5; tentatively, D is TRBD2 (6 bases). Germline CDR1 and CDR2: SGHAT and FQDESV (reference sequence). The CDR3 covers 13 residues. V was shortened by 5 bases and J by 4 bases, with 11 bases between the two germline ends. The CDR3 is CASSGAGLETQYF. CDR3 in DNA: TGTGCCAGCAGCGGAGCGGGTTTAGAGACCCAGTACTTC.

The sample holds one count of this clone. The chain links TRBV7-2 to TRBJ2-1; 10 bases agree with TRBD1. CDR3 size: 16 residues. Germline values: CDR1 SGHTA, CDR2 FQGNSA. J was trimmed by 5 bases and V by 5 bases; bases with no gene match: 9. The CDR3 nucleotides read TGTGCCAGCAGCCCGGGAGGGGACAGGGGTAACAATGAGCAGTTCTTC. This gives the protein CASSPGGDRGNNEQFF.

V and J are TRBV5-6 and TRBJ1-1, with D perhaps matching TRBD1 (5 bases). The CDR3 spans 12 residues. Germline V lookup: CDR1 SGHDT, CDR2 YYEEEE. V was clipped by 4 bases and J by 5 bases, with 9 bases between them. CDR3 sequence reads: CASSAGYTEAFF. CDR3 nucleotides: TGTGCCAGCAGCGCAGGGTATACTGAAGCTTTCTTT.

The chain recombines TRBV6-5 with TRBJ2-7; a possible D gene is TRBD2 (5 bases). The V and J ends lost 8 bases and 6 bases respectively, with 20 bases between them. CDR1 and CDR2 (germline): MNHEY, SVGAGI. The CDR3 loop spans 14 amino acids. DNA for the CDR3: TGTGCCAGCTCGGTCCGGGATCCCCTTGGCGAGCAGTACTTC. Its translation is CASSVRDPLGEQYF.

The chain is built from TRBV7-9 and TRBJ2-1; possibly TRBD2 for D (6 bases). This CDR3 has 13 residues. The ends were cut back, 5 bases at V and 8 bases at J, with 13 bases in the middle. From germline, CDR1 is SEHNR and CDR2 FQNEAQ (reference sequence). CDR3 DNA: TGTGCCAGCAGCCTGGGACTGAACGATGAGCAGTTCTTC. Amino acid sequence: CASSLGLNDEQFF.

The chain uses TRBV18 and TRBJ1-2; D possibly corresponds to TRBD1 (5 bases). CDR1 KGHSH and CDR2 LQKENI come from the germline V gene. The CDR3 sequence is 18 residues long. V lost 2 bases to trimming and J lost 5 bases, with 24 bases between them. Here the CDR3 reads CASSPRADTKSKAYGYTF. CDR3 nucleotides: TGTGCCAGCTCACCAAGGGCGGACACCAAATCCAAGGCTTATGGCTACACCTTC.

CDR3 DNA sequence: TGTGCCAGTAGTCGCCGGACAGGGGATATTGGGGAGCTGTTTTTT. This sequence encodes CASSRRTGDIGELFF. The V call is TRBV19, the J call TRBJ2-2, with 9 bases fitting TRBD1. V dropped 5 bases and J dropped 8; count of bases not matched to a gene: 9. Germline V gene lookup returns CDR1 LNHDA and CDR2 SQIVND (reference sequence). The CDR3 sequence is 15 residues long.

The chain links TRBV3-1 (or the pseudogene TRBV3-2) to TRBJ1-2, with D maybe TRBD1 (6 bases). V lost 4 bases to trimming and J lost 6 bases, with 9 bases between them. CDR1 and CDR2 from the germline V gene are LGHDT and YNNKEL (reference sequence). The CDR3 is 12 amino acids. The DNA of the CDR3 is TGTGCCAGCAGCCTACGGACAGATGGCTACACCTTC. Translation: CASSLRTDGYTF.

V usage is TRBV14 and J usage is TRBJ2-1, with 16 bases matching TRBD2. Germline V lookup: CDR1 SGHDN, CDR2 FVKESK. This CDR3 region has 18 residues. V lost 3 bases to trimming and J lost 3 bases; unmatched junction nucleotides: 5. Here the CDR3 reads CASSHPGLAGGGYNEQFF. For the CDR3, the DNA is TGTGCCAGCAGCCACCCGGGACTAGCGGGAGGGGGCTACAATGAGCAGTTCTTC.

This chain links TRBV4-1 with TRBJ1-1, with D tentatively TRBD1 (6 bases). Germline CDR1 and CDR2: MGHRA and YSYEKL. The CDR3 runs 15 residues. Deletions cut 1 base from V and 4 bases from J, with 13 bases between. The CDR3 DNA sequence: TGCGCCAGCAGCCAAGGAAGCGCAGGGGCCACTGAAGCTTTCTTT. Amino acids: CASSQGSAGATEAFF.